This T cell receptor (beta chain) was captured in a study of blood T cells in healthy people across ages. Study outcomes and limitations: Donor CMV status was unknown, possibly confounding expanded clonotype changes.

The germline gives CDR1 SGHRS, CDR2 YFSETQ. With 1 base removed from V and 2 bases from J, the gap between germline ends came to 12 bases. The CDR3 spans 15 residues. A second 7 to 11 cycle PCR used barcoded and J-beta primers. Every cDNA molecule bore a tag from a template-switch adaptor containing 12 random nucleotides. From the 5' RACE reads, TCRdb called clonotypes with MiXCR, one entry per CDR3 protein. The sample contains hundreds of thousands of distinct CDR3 sequences, 32% of which appear only once. As concerns this clonotype: Its antigen is unidentified.

The sequence was collected from a woman older than 75 in good health. Sequencing used blood. The gene calls are TRBV5-1 and TRBJ1-2; a possible D gene is TRBD1 (5 bases). The CDR3 here is CASSLSREPNYGYTF. The CDR3 DNA sequence: TGCGCCAGCAGCTTGAGCAGGGAGCCAAACTATGGCTACACCTTC.